This is a list of T cell receptor beta chains from one sample in a study of blood T cell repertoires in COVID-19. Assay used: immunoSEQ multiplex PCR; TCRdb lists only in-frame clones, some missing. The sample lists more than 350,000 clones, 75% to 90% occurring once. Sequenced input: PBMCs or T cells enriched from blood (not recorded which). Receptor source: a man aged 18 to 35 who had recovered from COVID-19. The CDR3 runs from the conserved cysteine through the conserved F or W. D genes are given only for firm matches.

v_call	d_call	j_call	cdr3_aa
TRBV2	TRBD1	TRBJ1-2	CASSRSGGDYGYTF
TRBV7-9	.	TRBJ1-4	CASSLVDEKLFF
TRBV5-1	.	TRBJ2-1	CASSSPGRSGEQFF
TRBV7-9	.	TRBJ1-1	CASSSGSGNTEAFF
TRBV10-3	TRBD1	TRBJ1-1	CAISGGQGSLNTEAFF
TRBV18	.	TRBJ2-3	CASSLDRTFTDTQYF
TRBV6-5	.	TRBJ1-5	CASGLSVSQAQHF
TRBV28	.	TRBJ2-7	CASRDGQTYEQYF
TRBV7-7	TRBD2	TRBJ2-7	CASSRPGLAGVEQYF
TRBV7-2	TRBD1	TRBJ1-2	CASSGQGISGYTF
TRBV7-9	.	TRBJ2-2	CASSLVSYTGELFF
TRBV5-1	.	TRBJ2-5	CASSLSAADLGTQYF
TRBV24-1	.	TRBJ1-1	CATSKGWRTEAFF
TRBV28	.	TRBJ1-2	CASSLKGSYTF
TRBV6-5	.	TRBJ1-6	CASSPAGAYNSPLHF
TRBV4-1	.	TRBJ2-3	CASSHPGHANTDTQYF
TRBV7-9	.	TRBJ1-2	CASSLGGGYTF
TRBV9	.	TRBJ1-6	CASGVGGRYSPLHF
TRBV20-1	TRBD2	TRBJ2-1	CSASYGFGRDEQFF
TRBV3-1/TRBV3-2	TRBD1	TRBJ1-4	CASSRGQGNEKLFF
TRBV10-2	TRBD1	TRBJ1-3	CASTDRGPGNTIYF
TRBV13	.	TRBJ2-2	CASSLAPGANTGELFF
TRBV6-5	TRBD1	TRBJ2-3	CASSRDRVKQYF
TRBV7-2	.	TRBJ2-2	CASSPPGGDRNTGELFF
TRBV4-2	.	TRBJ2-7	CASSQLNQGYTYEQYF
TRBV3-1/TRBV3-2	TRBD2	TRBJ2-7	CASSQDGSGKAGGPYEQYF
TRBV6-5	.	TRBJ1-2	CASSYDSNYGYTF
TRBV7-3	TRBD2	TRBJ2-3	CASSVGTSGAASTDTQYF
TRBV7-9	.	TRBJ2-3	CASSFAGQSDFSTDTQYF